The entry below describes one TCR beta chain. This clonotype has at least ten counts. No cognate antigen has been identified for it. No qualities accompany the bases; no much larger clone lies one base away. This sample is drawn from a study of T cells in Graves' hyperthyroidism and ophthalmopathy (dated by TCRdb to about 2019). Regarding the complete study: Peripheral blood samples were taken at the time of initial diagnosis, prior to any treatment. The roughly 91 discovery patients were randomly divided into training and test sets at a 7:3 ratio. To identify distinguishing TCR V-J signatures, a discovery cohort of 90 to 100 patients was used, comprising 43 with Graves' ophthalmopathy and roughly 60 with stable Graves' hyperthyroidism. Following sampling, methimazole starting at 30 mg daily was given to hyperthyroidism patients, and high-dose intravenous methylprednisolone was given to ophthalmopathy patients. Thyroid tissue and blood T-cell repertoires from six Graves' hyperthyroidism patients were also compared in the study. TCR Vbeta CDR3 sequencing of approximately 140 peripheral blood samples (approximately 44 ophthalmopathy, 75 hyperthyroidism and some 17 progressor patients) is reported in the paper. An independent validation cohort of around 19 hyperthyroidism patients and over 15 patients who later progressed to ophthalmopathy tested prospective prediction of ophthalmopathy.

The germline V gene yields MDHEN for CDR1 and SYDVKM for CDR2. V loses 2 bases, J loses 1 base, and the germline ends lie 6 bases apart. Including cysteine and phenylalanine, the CDR3 has 14 amino acids. Here the CDR3 DNA is all that survives: 42 bases in frame from base 1. A patient counted as having stable Graves' hyperthyroidism if no progression to ophthalmopathy occurred over 18 months of follow-up. Hyperthyroidism patients were newly diagnosed, had a disease duration of under 2 months, and were aged 18 to 65 years. Exclusion was applied to patients with uncontrolled infections, other autoimmune diseases, pregnancy or lactation. Diagnoses relied on clinical symptoms, serum thyroxine and TRAb, thyroid ultrasound and orbital computed tomography. PBMCs were isolated from 10 ml of fresh peripheral blood by Ficoll-Paque density gradient centrifugation. Total RNA was extracted with Trizol reagent, and quality was checked on an Agilent 2100 Bioanalyzer.

The TCR beta CDR3 regions were amplified from RNA transcripts. For the first round of RT-PCR on the TCR CDR3, the HTBI primer set was used together with the Qiagen OneStep RT-PCR kit. Libraries were constructed in a second round of multiplex PCR, after which size selection and purification were carried out. The libraries were sequenced on an Illumina HiSeq2000 using paired-end 100 bp reads. The original pipeline was this. Raw data were processed with SOAPnuke, discarding reads with adapters, uncalled bases, mean Phred below 15, or no exact constant-primer or identifier match. High-quality paired reads were merged using COPE v1.2.5, and each unique nucleotide sequence was defined as a clonotype. Clonotypes were aligned to IMGT TRBV, TRBD and TRBJ reference segments using MiTCR v1.1. The analysis included only V-J combinations with a frequency above 0.0001, which together covered 99% to 99.2% of the repertoires. The TCS score was defined as F50 (clonal expansion) divided by E x V (chaos), with BLOSUM62-based TCRdist calculated between CDR3 peptides within each V-J. Welch's t-statistics and random forest reduced around 510 V-J features to 13, which were used in a naive Bayes classifier (R e1071). TCRdb reworked the public reads: Q25 trimming with fastp, MiXCR clone assembly, productive beta chains retained. Entries are consolidated by CDR3 protein sequence, retaining the most common genes and DNA. The V and J calls follow TCRdb's processing rather than the paper's. The sample table shows more than 300,000 distinct CDR3 sequences, and roughly 13% are seen once. 20% to 25% of the sample is held by the ten biggest clonotypes.

The paper's findings and limits, for the study overall: In validation, the model predicted progression to ophthalmopathy with around 71% sensitivity and 72% to 85% specificity, a median of 6.5 months before onset. A 13 V-J signature model separated ophthalmopathy from stable hyperthyroidism, with 87.88% sensitivity and roughly 82% specificity in cross-validation and 80%/75% in testing. Most expanded thyroid clonotypes (frequency above 0.001) were also detected in blood, a finding suggesting that blood repertoires may reflect thyroid immune responses. No statistical method was used to set the sample size in advance, and investigators knew the group allocation.

This TCR came from a woman between 25 and 40 years old with Graves' hyperthyroidism. The sample consisted of blood. This chain is built from TRBV28 and TRBJ1-5; the D gene cannot be named for sure. The CDR3 loop reads CASSLQISNQPQHF. The DNA sequence is TGTGCCAGCAGTTTACAAATAAGCAATCAGCCCCAGCATTTT.